The clone carrying this TCR beta chain was recorded a few times. What it recognizes is unknown. This CDR3 has 15 amino acids. Germline V gene lookup returns CDR1 SGHTA and CDR2 FQGNSA. V lost 4 bases and J 0 bases, leaving 12 bases between the germline ends. In TCRdb, the reads were re-called with MiXCR into one record per CDR3 protein. The table has 450,000 to 600,000 distinct CDR3 sequences, around a third seen once. The record originates from a study of T cell repertoires in cytomegalovirus infection. Study summary: Researchers turned to recently identified HLA-C-restricted CMV epitopes as well as well-studied HLA-B-restricted ones. CMV infection plus the matching HLA type was flagged by public TCR beta signatures.

This rearrangement joins TRBV7-2 to TRBJ1-1, with D possibly TRBD1 on 5 matching bases. This receptor was taken from a human donor in good health (CMV status not recorded). Some clones in this sample may be carry-over from other donors' samples. The material was cultured PBMCs, obtained from culture after CMV antigen stimulation. The DNA of the CDR3 is TGTGCCAGCAGCTCCCAGACAGTCTTGAACACTGAAGCTTTCTTT. Its translation: CASSSQTVLNTEAFF.